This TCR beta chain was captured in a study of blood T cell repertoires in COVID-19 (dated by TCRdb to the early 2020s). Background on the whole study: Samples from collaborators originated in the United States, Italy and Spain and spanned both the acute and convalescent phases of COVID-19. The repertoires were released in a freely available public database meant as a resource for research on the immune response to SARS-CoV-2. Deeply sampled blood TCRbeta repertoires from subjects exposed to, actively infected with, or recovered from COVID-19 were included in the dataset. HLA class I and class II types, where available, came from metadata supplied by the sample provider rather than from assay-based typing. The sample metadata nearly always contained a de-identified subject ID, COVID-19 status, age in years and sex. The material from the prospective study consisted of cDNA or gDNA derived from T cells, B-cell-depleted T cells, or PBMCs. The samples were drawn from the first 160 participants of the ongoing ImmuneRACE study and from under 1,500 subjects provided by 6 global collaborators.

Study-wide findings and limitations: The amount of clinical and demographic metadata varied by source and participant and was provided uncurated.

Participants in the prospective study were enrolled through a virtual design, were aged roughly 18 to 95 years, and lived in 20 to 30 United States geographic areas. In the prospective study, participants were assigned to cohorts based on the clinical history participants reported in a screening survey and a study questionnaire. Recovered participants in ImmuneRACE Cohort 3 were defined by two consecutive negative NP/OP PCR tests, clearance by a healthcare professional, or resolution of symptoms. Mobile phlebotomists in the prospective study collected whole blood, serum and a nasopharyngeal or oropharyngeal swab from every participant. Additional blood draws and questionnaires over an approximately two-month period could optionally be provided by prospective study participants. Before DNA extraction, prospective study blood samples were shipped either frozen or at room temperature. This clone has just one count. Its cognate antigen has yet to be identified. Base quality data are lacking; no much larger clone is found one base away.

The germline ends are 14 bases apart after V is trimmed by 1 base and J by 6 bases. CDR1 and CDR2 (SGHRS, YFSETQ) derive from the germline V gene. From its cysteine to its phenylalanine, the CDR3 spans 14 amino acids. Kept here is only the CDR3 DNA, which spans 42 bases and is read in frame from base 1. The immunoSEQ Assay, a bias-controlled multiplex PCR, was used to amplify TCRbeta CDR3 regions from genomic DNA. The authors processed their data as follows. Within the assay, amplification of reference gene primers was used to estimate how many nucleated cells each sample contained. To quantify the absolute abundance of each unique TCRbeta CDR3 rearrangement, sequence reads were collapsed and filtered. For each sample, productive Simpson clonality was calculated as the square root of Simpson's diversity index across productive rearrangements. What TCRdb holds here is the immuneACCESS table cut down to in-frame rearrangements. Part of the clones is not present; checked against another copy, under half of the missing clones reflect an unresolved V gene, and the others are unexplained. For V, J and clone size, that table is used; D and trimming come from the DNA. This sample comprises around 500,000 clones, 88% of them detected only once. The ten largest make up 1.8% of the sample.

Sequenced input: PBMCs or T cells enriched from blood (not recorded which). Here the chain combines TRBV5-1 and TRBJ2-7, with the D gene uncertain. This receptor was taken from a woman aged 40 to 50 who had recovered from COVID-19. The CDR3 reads CASSLSVPALEQYF. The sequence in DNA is TGCGCCAGCAGCTTGAGCGTCCCTGCCCTCGAGCAGTACTTC.